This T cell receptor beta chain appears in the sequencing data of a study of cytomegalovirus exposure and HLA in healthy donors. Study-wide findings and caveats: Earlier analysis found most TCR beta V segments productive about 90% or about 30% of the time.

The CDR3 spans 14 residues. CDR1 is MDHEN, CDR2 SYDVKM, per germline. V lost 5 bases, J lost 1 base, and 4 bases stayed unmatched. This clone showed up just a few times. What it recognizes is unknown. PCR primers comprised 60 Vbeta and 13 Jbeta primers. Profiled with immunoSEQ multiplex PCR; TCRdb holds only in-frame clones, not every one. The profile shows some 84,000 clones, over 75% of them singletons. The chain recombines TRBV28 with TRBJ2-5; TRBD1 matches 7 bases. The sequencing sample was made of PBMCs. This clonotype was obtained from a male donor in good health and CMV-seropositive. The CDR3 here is CASSPGQSQETQYF. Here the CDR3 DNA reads TGTGCCAGCAGTCCGGGACAGAGCCAAGAGACCCAGTACTTC. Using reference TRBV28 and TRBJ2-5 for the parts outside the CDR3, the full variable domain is DVKVTQSSRYLVKRTGEKVFLECVQDMDHENMFWYRQDPGLGLRLIYFSYDVKMKEKGDIPEGYSVSREKKERFSLILESASTNQTSMYLCASSPGQSQETQYFGPGTRLLVL.